What follows are 5 T cell receptor beta chains derived from one specimen sequenced in a study of regulatory T cells in long-lasting Graves disease. Time point reported: newly diagnosed GD, antithyroid drugs for less than 3 months. The TCR library was made from RNA that had been extracted from PBMCs in TRIzol. To make TCR beta libraries, researchers used iRepertoire HTBI primers and Arm-PCR of CDR3 regions. A single record per CDR3 protein comes from TCRdb applying MiXCR to the multiplex PCR reads. Among 600,000 to 650,000 distinct CDR3 sequences, around 17% were seen once, and the ten largest hold 15% to 20%. This same sample was also part of a study on T cells in Graves' hyperthyroidism and ophthalmopathy.

The sample consisted of peripheral blood mononuclear cells (PBMCs), taken at new diagnosis, from a patient treated with antithyroid drugs. These receptors originate from a young woman with Graves disease.

The V gene is TRBV7-9, the J gene TRBJ1-1, with D possibly TRBD1 on 5 matching bases. V was cut by 5 bases and J by 3 bases, with 13 bases left in between. Germline-derived CDR1 and CDR2 are SEHNR and FQNEAQ (reference sequence). There are 14 residues in the CDR3. The CDR3 loop reads CASSNSGGHTEAFF. In DNA form, the CDR3 reads TGTGCCAGCAGCAATTCGGGGGGTCACACTGAAGCTTTCTTT.

The table lists this clonotype with many counts. This rearrangement joins TRBV5-1 to TRBJ2-7; the match to TRBD2 covers 8 bases. Germline values: CDR1 SGHRS, CDR2 YFSETQ. The CDR3 extends over 18 amino acids. Germline trimming cut 4 bases from V and 0 bases from J; bases unmatched to any gene: 15. Here the CDR3 DNA reads TGCGCCAGCAGCGAATGGAGCACTAGCGGCAAGAGCTCCTACGAGCAGTACTTC. As protein: CASSEWSTSGKSSYEQYF.

This clonotype was observed a handful of times. The chain has TRBV14 and TRBJ1-4; the D is unclear. The CDR3 length is 15 residues. Trimming stripped 0 bases from V and 4 bases from J, with 9 bases between. In germline, CDR1 is SGHDN, CDR2 FVKESK. The CDR3 loop reads CASSQEVKSNEKLFF. The CDR3 DNA sequence: TGTGCCAGCAGCCAAGAGGTTAAGAGTAATGAAAAACTGTTTTTT.

The gene calls are TRBV10-1 and TRBJ2-1; D is undetermined. Germline lookup yields CDR1 WNHNN and CDR2 SYGVQD (reference sequence). The CDR3 contains 16 residues. The V gene lost 4 bases and the J gene lost 1 base, with 14 bases spanning the gap. This CDR3 reads CASSGTTVGSYNEQFF. As DNA, the CDR3 is TGCGCCAGCAGTGGGACCACGGTAGGGTCCTACAATGAGCAGTTCTTC.

This clonotype occurred many times. The V and J genes are TRBV11-2 and TRBJ1-2; D possibly corresponds to TRBD1 (6 bases). The germline gives CDR1 SGHAT, CDR2 FQNNGV. V was cut by 5 bases and J by 0 bases, with 10 bases left in between. This CDR3 contains 14 residues. For the CDR3, the DNA is TGTGCCAGCAGCAAGGGGGGGACTAACTATGGCTACACCTTC. It specifies CASSKGGTNYGYTF.